This entry lists 32 T cell receptor beta chains sequenced from one sample in a study of blood T cell repertoires in COVID-19. Using immunoSEQ multiplex PCR, the repertoire was profiled, and TCRdb retains in-frame clones only, with some absent. The table shows about 90,000 clones, with around 90% occurring only once. Material for sequencing was peripheral blood. These receptors originate from a human donor with active COVID-19. The donor label of this sample is uncertain.

The chain carries TRBV5-1 and TRBJ1-4; D perhaps matches TRBD1 (6 bases). CDR3 length: 15 residues. Germline V gives CDR1 SGHRS, CDR2 YFSETQ. V was pared by 4 bases and J by 3 bases, with 13 bases between. In nucleotides, the CDR3 is TGCGCCAGCAGCGTCTCCGGGACATCTAATGAAAAACTGTTTTTT. This translates into CASSVSGTSNEKLFF.

This chain joins TRBV6-5 and TRBJ2-1, with D uncertain. Germline lookup yields CDR1 MNHEY and CDR2 SVGAGI. V lost 7 bases and J 6 bases, leaving 19 bases between the germline ends. The CDR3 spans 15 residues. CDR3 protein: CASKEVRQATNEQFF. DNA of the CDR3: TGTGCCAGCAAGGAAGTAAGGCAGGCGACCAATGAGCAGTTCTTC.

V usage is TRBV7-2 and J usage is TRBJ2-2; a weak D match, TRBD1 (6 bases). The CDR3 length is 15 residues. Germline V CDR1 and CDR2: SGHTA, FQGNSA. V dropped 3 bases and J dropped 5 bases, with 13 bases sitting between them. CDR3: CASSFLGQGTGELFF. CDR3 DNA sequence: TGTGCCAGCAGCTTCCTCGGCCAGGGGACCGGGGAGCTGTTTTTT.

In this sample, this clone turned up a few times. V gene TRBV7-9 combines with J gene TRBJ1-2; TRBD1 might be the D (5 bases). Trimming took off 5 bases at V and 4 bases at J, with 11 bases between the two ends. The CDR3 consists of 13 residues. Germline V gene data show CDR1 as SEHNR and CDR2 as FQNEAQ (reference sequence). CDR3 residues: CASSEGTLYGYTF. The CDR3 coding sequence is TGTGCCAGCAGCGAAGGGACTCTCTATGGCTACACCTTC. The full variable domain, in which reference TRBV7-9 and TRBJ1-2 provide the parts outside the CDR3, is DTGVSQNPRHKITKRGQNVTFRCDPISEHNRLYWYRQTLGQGPEFLTYFQNEAQLEKSRLLSDRFSAERPKGSFSTLEIQRTEQGDSAMYLCASSEGTLYGYTFGSGTRLTVV.

CDR3 DNA sequence: TGTGCCAGCAGAGACAGGAGCTCCTATAATTCACCCCTCCACTTT. This sequence encodes CASRDRSSYNSPLHF. The V call is TRBV6-5, the J call TRBJ1-6; D is possibly TRBD1 (6 bases). The CDR3 spans 15 residues. V gave up 6 bases and J gave up 0 bases, with 9 bases separating them. CDR1 MNHEY and CDR2 SVGAGI come from the germline V gene.

This clone was observed a handful of times. J is TRBJ2-7 and V is TRBV19, with D perhaps matching TRBD2 (5 bases). V lost 3 bases to trimming and J lost 7 bases, with 16 bases between them. The CDR3 length is 14 residues. CDR1 and CDR2 (germline): LNHDA, SQIVND (reference sequence). The CDR3 loop is CASSIQDSSSEQYF. CDR3 nucleotide sequence: TGTGCCAGTAGTATCCAGGACTCCTCTTCTGAGCAGTACTTC.

The V gene is TRBV14, the J gene TRBJ2-2; possibly TRBD1 for D (5 bases). Germline CDR1 and CDR2: SGHDN and FVKESK. The CDR3 length is 15 residues. With 4 bases removed from V and 6 bases from J, the gap between germline ends came to 15 bases. The CDR3 coding sequence is TGTGCCAGCAGCCCAACCCGTCAAGGGGCCGGGGAGCTGTTTTTT. Translation: CASSPTRQGAGELFF.

As for this clone: At one boundary the junction diverges from the germline segment, which might be a read error. The chain has TRBV9 and TRBJ1-5; perhaps TRBD1 as D (5 bases). CDR3 length: 13 residues. CDR1 is SGDLS, CDR2 YYNGEE, per germline. As DNA, the CDR3 is TGTGCCAGCAGCGTGGCGGGGGGGGAGCCTACATGTTTT. Its translation: CASSVAGGEPTCF.

V is TRBV2 and J is TRBJ2-5; 15 bases align to TRBD2. This CDR3 comprises 18 residues. V trimming: 5 bases; J trimming: 2 bases; junction bases outside the gene matches: 9. Germline V lookup: CDR1 SNHLY, CDR2 FYNNEI. CDR3 amino acids: CASSTDPGTSGGQETQYF. The DNA of the CDR3 is TGTGCCAGCAGTACAGACCCCGGGACTAGCGGGGGGCAAGAGACCCAGTACTTC.

The rearrangement links TRBV3-1 (or the pseudogene TRBV3-2) to TRBJ2-1, with 8 bases matching TRBD2. The germline gives CDR1 LGHDT, CDR2 YNNKEL (reference sequence). Trimming removed 0 bases from V and 7 bases from J; junction bases left unmatched: 8. The CDR3 spans 16 residues. The CDR3 loop reads CASSQDRTGGHNEQFF. CDR3 sequence (DNA): TGTGCCAGCAGCCAAGATCGGACGGGGGGGCATAATGAGCAGTTCTTC.

V is TRBV5-4 and J is TRBJ1-4; 7 nucleotides line up with TRBD1. After removal of 3 bases from V and 7 bases from J, the junction contained 12 bases not matched to a gene. Germline V lookup: CDR1 SGHNT, CDR2 YYREEE (reference sequence). The CDR3 spans 16 residues. CDR3 residues: CASSSPVGGVGEKLFF. CDR3 DNA: TGTGCCAGCAGCTCCCCCGTAGGGGGCGTAGGTGAAAAACTGTTTTTT. The full variable domain, in which reference TRBV5-4 and TRBJ1-4 provide the parts outside the CDR3, is ETGVTQSPTHLIKTRGQQVTLRCSSQSGHNTVSWYQQALGQGPQFIFQYYREEENGRGNFPPRFSGLQFPNYSSELNVNALELDDSALYLCASSSPVGGVGEKLFFGSGTQLSVL.

The V gene is TRBV9, the J gene TRBJ1-6, with D hard to call. This CDR3 comprises 14 residues. Germline loops: CDR1 SGDLS, CDR2 YYNGEE. The ends were cut back, 2 bases at V and 4 bases at J, with 7 bases in the middle. CDR3 coding DNA: TGTGCCAGCAGCGTCACCGGGTATAATTCACCCCTCCACTTT. The encoded protein is CASSVTGYNSPLHF.

This clone was counted a single time. This chain connects TRBV6-5 to TRBJ2-7; possible D gene TRBD1, 6 bases. Trimming shortened V by 2 bases and J by 3 bases, and 8 bases separated the two germline ends. Germline values: CDR1 MNHEY, CDR2 SVGAGI. CDR3 size: 13 residues. The CDR3 here is CASSYGTNYEQYF. CDR3 in DNA: TGTGCCAGCAGTTACGGGACAAACTACGAGCAGTACTTC.

The chain has TRBV10-3 and TRBJ1-3; 7 nucleotides agree with TRBD1. CDR1 is ENHRY, CDR2 SYGVKD, per germline. This CDR3 has 15 amino acids. V lost 8 bases and J lost 4; bases outside the gene matches: 11. For the CDR3, the DNA is TGTGCCATCCGAGACACAGGGGTGGGAGGAAACACCATATATTTT. Residues: CAIRDTGVGGNTIYF.

The chain couples TRBV6-2 or TRBV6-3 to TRBJ2-5; 7 bases match TRBD1. CDR1 is MNHEY, CDR2 SVGEGT, per germline. The CDR3 runs to 13 residues. V lost 2 bases to trimming and J lost 5 bases; unmatched junction nucleotides: 2. The CDR3 DNA sequence: TGTGCCAGCAGTTACAGGGACAGTGAGACCCAGTACTTC. Translation gives CASSYRDSETQYF.

This chain connects TRBV7-6 to TRBJ2-7, with 8 bases aligning to TRBD1. CDR3 length equals 15 residues. Germline CDR1 reads SGHVS; CDR2 reads FNYEAQ. The J segment lost 0 bases and the V segment lost 7 bases, leaving 8 bases of the junction unmatched. This chain's CDR3 is CASTPGGPLSYEQYF. The CDR3 nucleotides read TGTGCCAGCACCCCAGGGGGCCCTCTCTCCTACGAGCAGTACTTC.

The CDR3 sequence is CATSIGNRGGADTQYF. Here the CDR3 DNA reads TGTGCCACCAGCATCGGAAACAGGGGTGGGGCAGATACGCAGTATTTT. V usage is TRBV15 and J usage is TRBJ2-3; 7 bases match TRBD1. V trimming: 4 bases; J trimming: 4 bases; junction bases outside the gene matches: 11. From germline, CDR1 is LNHNV and CDR2 YYDKDF (reference sequence). The CDR3 runs 16 residues.

The genes are TRBV5-1 and TRBJ1-2; 8 bases match TRBD1. V was pared by 4 bases and J by 5 bases, with 16 bases of the junction left unmatched. This CDR3 has 17 amino acids. In germline, CDR1 is SGHRS, CDR2 YFSETQ. CDR3 sequence: CASSLTGDYTNWYGYTF. CDR3 nucleotides: TGCGCCAGCAGCCTGACAGGGGATTACACCAATTGGTATGGCTACACCTTC.

The gene calls are TRBV25-1 and TRBJ2-2; D possibly corresponds to TRBD1 (6 bases). The CDR3 loop spans 14 amino acids. The V gene lost 2 bases and the J gene lost 4 bases, with 8 bases spanning the gap. From germline, CDR1 is MGHDK and CDR2 SYGVNS. In nucleotides, the CDR3 is TGTGCCAGCAGTGAAGGCAGGGGCACCGGGGAGCTGTTTTTT. It yields the protein CASSEGRGTGELFF. Full variable domain (remainder filled in from reference TRBV25-1 and TRBJ2-2): EADIYQTPRYLVIGTGKKITLECSQTMGHDKMYWYQQDPGMELHLIHYSYGVNSTEKGDLSSESTVSRIRTEHFPLTLESARPSHTSQYLCASSEGRGTGELFFGEGSRLTVL.

Details on this clone: Distinct nucleotide sequences in the sample also encode this CDR3. This chain connects TRBV5-1 to TRBJ1-6; 8 positions match TRBD1. V lost 1 base and J lost 8; bases outside the gene matches: 11. The CDR3 totals 17 residues. Germline V CDR1 and CDR2: SGHRS, YFSETQ. The CDR3 sequence: CASSLYSVGTGHSPLHF. For the CDR3, the DNA is TGCGCCAGCAGCTTGTACTCCGTCGGGACAGGACATTCACCCCTCCACTTT. Full variable domain (remainder filled in from reference TRBV5-1 and TRBJ1-6): KAGVTQTPRYLIKTRGQQVTLSCSPISGHRSVSWYQQTPGQGLQFLFEYFSETQRNKGNFPGRFSGRQFSNSRSEMNVSTLELGDSALYLCASSLYSVGTGHSPLHFGNGTRLTVT.

The chain couples TRBV7-3 to TRBJ2-1, with 11 bases aligning to TRBD2. Per the germline V gene, CDR1 is SGHTA and CDR2 is FQGTGA. The CDR3 runs 19 residues. After removal of 2 bases from V and 0 bases from J, the junction contained 9 bases not matched to a gene. The CDR3, as DNA: TGTGCCAGCAGCTTAGGAGGACTAGCGGGCCTAAGCTCCTACAATGAGCAGTTCTTC. This sequence encodes CASSLGGLAGLSSYNEQFF.

This clone was picked up a small number of times. The rearrangement joins TRBV29-1 to TRBJ1-6; D is perhaps TRBD1 (6 bases). Per germline, CDR1 SQVTM and CDR2 ANQGSEA. Between the trimmed V and J ends, which lost 7 bases and 13 bases, there was a span of 20 bases. The CDR3 sequence is 13 residues long. CDR3 sequence: CSAREGGVGPLHF. The CDR3 coding sequence is TGCAGCGCTCGTGAGGGGGGGGTGGGGCCCCTCCACTTT.

The V gene is TRBV9, the J gene TRBJ2-1; 9 bases agree with TRBD2. Germline V CDR1 and CDR2: SGDLS, YYNGEE. Germline trimming cut 4 bases from V and 9 bases from J; bases unmatched to any gene: 11. The CDR3 is 15 residues long. DNA of the CDR3: TGTGCCAGCAGCCCCCTAGCGGGGCCTCAAGCTGAGCAGTTCTTC. This encodes CASSPLAGPQAEQFF.

The chain links TRBV1 to TRBJ1-3; TRBD1, as called in the table, went unchecked against the DNA. TRBV1 is a documented pseudogene. This CDR3 has 16 amino acids. The CDR3 sequence is CTSSHWNRGQGNTIYF. In DNA, the CDR3 is TGCACCAGCAGCCACTGGAACAGGGGGCAAGGCAACACCATATATTTT.

The CDR3 region has the DNA TGTGCCACCAGCAGCACGACAGGGGGCTACGAGCAGTACTTC. Its translation: CATSSTTGGYEQYF. This sequence joins TRBV15 and TRBJ2-7; 9 nucleotides align to TRBD1. V shed 3 bases and J 3 bases; nucleotides not matched to a gene: 3. The germline gives CDR1 LNHNV, CDR2 YYDKDF (reference sequence). The CDR3 has 14 amino acids.

This clone was detected once. The V call is TRBV3-1 (or the pseudogene TRBV3-2), the J call TRBJ2-4; a weak D match, TRBD2 (7 bases). Germline CDR1 and CDR2: LGHDT and YNNKEL (reference sequence). Between the trimmed V and J ends, which lost 4 bases and 2 bases, there was a span of 21 bases. The CDR3 runs 18 residues. The CDR3 coding sequence is TGTGCCAGCAGCCCGGGATGGGGGGGCCCCTCGTCCAAAAACATTCAGTACTTC. Its protein is CASSPGWGGPSSKNIQYF.

The chain employs TRBV7-6 and TRBJ1-2, with 8 positions matching TRBD1. The CDR3 is 16 residues long. CDR1 is SGHVS, CDR2 FNYEAQ, per germline. Unmatched junction bases numbered 8, after V lost 1 base and J lost 4 bases. CDR3 loop: CASSLGTGTGVYGYTF. DNA of the CDR3: TGTGCCAGCAGCTTAGGCACCGGGACAGGCGTCTATGGCTACACCTTC.

This rearrangement joins TRBV4-3 to TRBJ2-7; no clear D. V was trimmed by 0 bases and J by 3 bases, leaving 9 bases between them. The germline V gene has CDR1 LGHNA and CDR2 YSLEER. CDR3 length: 14 residues. CDR3 residues: CASSQDRESYEQYF. Here the CDR3 DNA reads TGCGCCAGCAGCCAAGATCGAGAAAGCTACGAGCAGTACTTC.

The rearrangement uses TRBV5-4 and TRBJ2-1; 11 bases map to TRBD2. The CDR3 consists of 19 residues. Germline trimming cut 4 bases from V and 2 bases from J; bases unmatched to any gene: 14. Germline V gene sequence: CDR1 SGHNT, CDR2 YYREEE (reference sequence). The CDR3 sequence is CASSPRPSGGSYTYNEQFF. DNA of the CDR3: TGTGCCAGCAGCCCGCGGCCTAGCGGGGGGTCATATACCTACAATGAGCAGTTCTTC.

The V gene is TRBV6-6, the J gene TRBJ2-3, with TRBD2 matching 12 bases. V shed 5 bases, J shed 2 bases, and the junction held 5 bases outside the gene matches. This CDR3 spans 16 amino acids. The V gene's germline CDR1 is MNHNY and CDR2 SVGAGI (reference sequence). Here the CDR3 reads CASSRLAGAVTDTQYF. CDR3 DNA: TGTGCCAGCAGTCGACTAGCGGGGGCCGTCACAGATACGCAGTATTTT.

V and J are TRBV28 and TRBJ1-6, with D possibly matching TRBD1 (5 bases). CDR3 length: 14 residues. Germline CDR1 is MDHEN and CDR2 is SYDVKM. The V end lost 11 bases, the J end lost 8 bases, and 19 bases lay between the germline ends. The CDR3 coding sequence is TGTGCCGCCCAAGGGGCCTGGGAGGATTCACCCCTCCACTTT. Translating it yields CAAQGAWEDSPLHF.

This chain uses TRBV9 with TRBJ2-1; 14 bases match TRBD2. Trimming cost V 0 bases and J 8 bases; bases outside gene matches: 4. The CDR3 has 16 amino acids. CDR1 is SGDLS and CDR2 is YYNGEE in the germline V gene. The CDR3 region has the DNA TGTGCCAGCAGCGTAGGACTAGCGGGGGGGCCCTATGAGCAGTTCTTC. As protein: CASSVGLAGGPYEQFF. Full variable domain (missing parts from reference TRBV9 and TRBJ2-1): DSGVTQTPKHLITATGQRVTLRCSPRSGDLSVYWYQQSLDQGLQFLIQYYNGEERAKGNILERFSAQQFPDLHSELNLSSLELGDSALYFCASSVGLAGGPYEQFFGPGTRLTVL.